This T cell receptor (beta chain) was recovered during a study of human T cells and chemical hapten exposure. Study conclusions and caveats: It should be noted that donors had alopecia, so their immune response may differ from healthy people's.

The library attached unique molecular identifiers to individual cDNA molecules. In the authors' workflow: Per-sample TCR counts ranged from roughly 20,000 to 700,000, median roughly 98,000. TCRdb re-derived calls from the RACE reads in MiXCR, one entry per CDR3 protein. V and J calls and clone size were set by TCRdb, not the authors. This sample has 50,000 to 60,000 distinct CDR3 sequences, with roughly an eighth found just once. Germline assignment: CDR1 SGDLS and CDR2 YYNGEE. The CDR3 totals 15 residues. V was trimmed by 3 bases and J by 8 bases, leaving 19 bases between them. This clonotype has more than one count but fewer than ten. Its antigen is not identified. The time point is: patch test 3, about 24 weeks after DPC sensitization. Treatment given: therapeutic diphenylcyclopropenone sensitization with weekly scalp DPC.

The receptor was derived from a man between 25 and 39 years old with alopecia areata. Some clones in this sample may be carry-over from other donors' samples. The rearrangement uses TRBV9 and TRBJ2-3; possibly TRBD1 or TRBD2 for D (5 bases each). This specimen consisted of whole blood, obtained in connection with sensitization to the hapten diphenylcyclopropenone (DPC). The CDR3 is CASSGDDSWLTTQYF. In DNA form, the CDR3 reads TGTGCCAGCAGCGGGGACGACTCGTGGTTAACTACGCAGTATTTT.